These T cell receptor beta chains were read from a single sample in a study of beta chain features in type 1 diabetes. TCRdb keeps only in-frame clones here, not all; method: immunoSEQ multiplex PCR. The sample includes about 650,000 clones, around an eighth of them seen just once. Sequenced: naive CD4+ T cells from blood. Every receptor here comes from a young man with type 1 diabetes. Both conserved end residues are part of each CDR3. Fields, in order: D gene, V gene, clone size, J gene, CDR3 DNA, CDR3 protein. A D gene is named only where the DNA matches it firmly. Clone size is not always given. Where it is, it says once, few, many or a class for expanded clones.

D gene: NA
V gene: TRBV7-9
clone size: NA
J gene: TRBJ2-2
CDR3 DNA: TGTGCCAGCAGCTTAGATAAGACACTCACCACCGGGGAGCTGTTTTTT
CDR3 protein: CASSLDKTLTTGELFF

D gene: TRBD1
V gene: TRBV11-1
clone size: NA
J gene: TRBJ1-1
CDR3 DNA: TGTGCCAGCAGCCCGGGACAGCGGAACACTGAAGCTTTCTTT
CDR3 protein: CASSPGQRNTEAFF

D gene: NA
V gene: TRBV5-1
clone size: NA
J gene: TRBJ1-6
CDR3 DNA: TGCGCCAGCAGCTTGGCCGGAACAGGGAGTAGTTCACCCCTCCACTTT
CDR3 protein: CASSLAGTGSSSPLHF

D gene: NA
V gene: TRBV6-6
clone size: NA
J gene: TRBJ2-7
CDR3 DNA: TGTGCCAGCAGCCGACAGTCCTACGAGCAGTACTTC
CDR3 protein: CASSRQSYEQYF

D gene: NA
V gene: TRBV10-3
clone size: few
J gene: TRBJ2-5
CDR3 DNA: TGTGCCATAGGGGGGCGCGAAGAGACCCAGTACTTC
CDR3 protein: CAIGGREETQYF

D gene: NA
V gene: TRBV6-5
clone size: NA
J gene: TRBJ1-1
CDR3 DNA: TGTGCCAGCAGTTATCAGGGTCTAGCTTTCTTT
CDR3 protein: CASSYQGLAFF

D gene: NA
V gene: TRBV2
clone size: NA
J gene: TRBJ1-2
CDR3 DNA: TGTGCCAGCAGTGCGGCAGGTTATAACTATGGCTACACCTTC
CDR3 protein: CASSAAGYNYGYTF

D gene: NA
V gene: TRBV5-1
clone size: NA
J gene: TRBJ1-1
CDR3 DNA: TGCGCCAGCAGCTTGAGGGGGAGGAACACTGAAGCTTTCTTT
CDR3 protein: CASSLRGRNTEAFF

D gene: TRBD2
V gene: TRBV11-2
clone size: few
J gene: TRBJ2-5
CDR3 DNA: TGTGCCAGCAGCTCCGGACTAGCGATGGAGACCCAGTACTTC
CDR3 protein: CASSSGLAMETQYF

D gene: TRBD2
V gene: TRBV18
clone size: few
J gene: TRBJ2-3
CDR3 DNA: TGTGCCAGCTCATCGAGGGAAGGACTAGCGTCCCTGGCTACGCAGTATTTT
CDR3 protein: CASSSREGLASLATQYF

D gene: NA
V gene: TRBV2
clone size: few
J gene: TRBJ2-7
CDR3 DNA: TGTGCCAGCAGTGAATTCGAGACCTACGAGCAGTACTTC
CDR3 protein: CASSEFETYEQYF

D gene: NA
V gene: TRBV14
clone size: NA
J gene: TRBJ2-7
CDR3 DNA: TGTGCCAGCAGCCAGCAGGGGTACGAGCAGTACTTC
CDR3 protein: CASSQQGYEQYF

D gene: NA
V gene: TRBV11-2
clone size: few
J gene: TRBJ2-7
CDR3 DNA: TGTGCCAGCAGCTTAGGTTCCGTAAACGAGCAGTACTTC
CDR3 protein: CASSLGSVNEQYF

D gene: NA
V gene: TRBV7-2
clone size: few
J gene: TRBJ2-2
CDR3 DNA: TGTGCCAGCAGCGCCCACGGGAACACCGGGGAGCTGTTTTTT
CDR3 protein: CASSAHGNTGELFF

D gene: TRBD1
V gene: TRBV28
clone size: few
J gene: TRBJ2-6
CDR3 DNA: TGTGCCAGCAGAACGACAGGGAGTGGGGCCAACGTCCTGACTTTC
CDR3 protein: CASRTTGSGANVLTF

D gene: TRBD1
V gene: TRBV27
clone size: NA
J gene: TRBJ1-1
CDR3 DNA: TGTGCCAGCAGTTTTAGACAGGGATCTGAAGCTTTCTTT
CDR3 protein: CASSFRQGSEAFF

D gene: NA
V gene: TRBV4-2
clone size: NA
J gene: TRBJ1-3
CDR3 DNA: TGTGCCAGCAGCCAAGATCTGGGCATCAAGGGGAGCTCTGGAAACACCATATATTTT
CDR3 protein: CASSQDLGIKGSSGNTIYF

D gene: TRBD2
V gene: TRBV5-1
clone size: NA
J gene: TRBJ2-5
CDR3 DNA: TGCGCCAGCAGCTTTGAGGGAGGGACAGAGACCCAGTACTTC
CDR3 protein: CASSFEGGTETQYF

D gene: NA
V gene: TRBV6-1
clone size: NA
J gene: TRBJ2-5
CDR3 DNA: TGTGCCAGCATTGACTTCTCCGAGGGAGAGACCCAGTACTTC
CDR3 protein: CASIDFSEGETQYF

D gene: TRBD2
V gene: TRBV29-1
clone size: NA
J gene: TRBJ2-3
CDR3 DNA: TGCAGCGTCGCGGTTGGACTAGCCCCCGATACGCAGTATTTT
CDR3 protein: CSVAVGLAPDTQYF

D gene: NA
V gene: TRBV7-9
clone size: few
J gene: TRBJ1-2
CDR3 DNA: TGTGCCAGCAGCCTCAGGGGTGAGGGCAACTATGGCTACACCTTC
CDR3 protein: CASSLRGEGNYGYTF

D gene: TRBD1
V gene: TRBV19
clone size: NA
J gene: TRBJ2-1
CDR3 DNA: TGTGCCAGTAGTTTGGTGGGAGACAGGGCCCACAATGAGCAGTTCTTC
CDR3 protein: CASSLVGDRAHNEQFF

D gene: NA
V gene: TRBV11-2
clone size: NA
J gene: TRBJ2-2
CDR3 DNA: TGTGCCAGCAGCGGGTTACGTCTGGGACCCGTGAACACCGGGGAGCTGTTTTTT
CDR3 protein: CASSGLRLGPVNTGELFF

D gene: NA
V gene: TRBV7-9
clone size: few
J gene: TRBJ1-3
CDR3 DNA: TGTGCCAGCAGCTTAGCGACAGAACAGAGGGATTTT
CDR3 protein: CASSLATEQRDF

D gene: NA
V gene: TRBV30
clone size: few
J gene: TRBJ1-2
CDR3 DNA: TGTGCCTGGACACCTAGCCCTAACTATGGCTACACCTTC
CDR3 protein: CAWTPSPNYGYTF

D gene: NA
V gene: TRBV11-2
clone size: few
J gene: TRBJ1-2
CDR3 DNA: TGTGCCAGCAGCGCGCAGACACGACCTAACTATGGCTACACCTTC
CDR3 protein: CASSAQTRPNYGYTF

D gene: NA
V gene: TRBV20-1
clone size: few
J gene: TRBJ1-2
CDR3 DNA: TGCAGTCTAAAAGCCTACTATGGCTACACCTTC
CDR3 protein: CSLKAYYGYTF

D gene: NA
V gene: TRBV29-1
clone size: few
J gene: TRBJ1-2
CDR3 DNA: TGCAGCGTTGAAGATCGGAGGGGTGGCTACACCTTC
CDR3 protein: CSVEDRRGGYTF

D gene: TRBD1
V gene: TRBV10-3
clone size: few
J gene: TRBJ1-1
CDR3 DNA: TGTGCCACCGTTGGGACAGGGGATTTGAGCACTGAAGCTTTCTTT
CDR3 protein: CATVGTGDLSTEAFF

D gene: TRBD2
V gene: TRBV28
clone size: few
J gene: TRBJ2-4
CDR3 DNA: TGTGCCAGCAAGGGCGCCGCGGGGGACCTTCAGTACTTC
CDR3 protein: CASKGAAGDLQYF

D gene: NA
V gene: TRBV6-6
clone size: NA
J gene: TRBJ1-6
CDR3 DNA: TGTGCCAGCAGTTATGTCAGACGGGGTGTTTCACCCCTCCACTTT
CDR3 protein: CASSYVRRGVSPLHF

D gene: TRBD2
V gene: TRBV5-6
clone size: few
J gene: TRBJ2-5
CDR3 DNA: TGTGCCAGCAGTTCCCCTCTAGCGGGGGAAGAGACCCAGTACTTC
CDR3 protein: CASSSPLAGEETQYF

D gene: NA
V gene: TRBV7-2
clone size: few
J gene: TRBJ2-5
CDR3 DNA: TGTGCCAGCAGCTTAGGGGCCGAGACCCAGTACTTC
CDR3 protein: CASSLGAETQYF

D gene: NA
V gene: TRBV6-5
clone size: NA
J gene: TRBJ2-6
CDR3 DNA: TGTGCCAGCAGTTACTCCAGCAGGGTCGGGGCCAACGTCCTGACTTTC
CDR3 protein: CASSYSSRVGANVLTF

D gene: NA
V gene: TRBV4-2
clone size: NA
J gene: TRBJ2-5
CDR3 DNA: TGTGCCAGCAGCCAAGAGTGGTTCCAGGGCGGGGTTGAGACCCAGTACTTC
CDR3 protein: CASSQEWFQGGVETQYF

D gene: NA
V gene: TRBV14
clone size: NA
J gene: TRBJ2-2
CDR3 DNA: TGTGCCAGCAGCCAAGATTACCAGTTCGGGGAGCTGTTTTTT
CDR3 protein: CASSQDYQFGELFF

D gene: NA
V gene: TRBV9
clone size: NA
J gene: TRBJ2-7
CDR3 DNA: TGTGCCAGCAGCGAGGGAAAGGGGTCCTACGAGCAGTACTTC
CDR3 protein: CASSEGKGSYEQYF

D gene: NA
V gene: TRBV18
clone size: few
J gene: TRBJ2-3
CDR3 DNA: TGTGCCAGCTCACAGGTGGCCGTGCAAGATACGCAGTATTTT
CDR3 protein: CASSQVAVQDTQYF

D gene: TRBD1
V gene: TRBV5-1
clone size: NA
J gene: TRBJ2-2
CDR3 DNA: TGCGCCAGCAGCTCGGGACAGCGCGGGGAGCTGTTTTTT
CDR3 protein: CASSSGQRGELFF

D gene: NA
V gene: TRBV30
clone size: NA
J gene: TRBJ2-5
CDR3 DNA: TGTGCCTGGAGTCAGGGTACAGAGACCCAGTACTTC
CDR3 protein: CAWSQGTETQYF

D gene: NA
V gene: TRBV6-5
clone size: NA
J gene: TRBJ2-2
CDR3 DNA: TGTGCCAGCAGACAAAGCGATTTTACCGGGGAGCTGTTTTTT
CDR3 protein: CASRQSDFTGELFF

D gene: NA
V gene: TRBV10-3
clone size: NA
J gene: TRBJ2-5
CDR3 DNA: TGTGCCATCAGTGATTCACGGAACCAAGAGACCCAGTACTTC
CDR3 protein: CAISDSRNQETQYF

D gene: NA
V gene: TRBV18
clone size: few
J gene: TRBJ2-7
CDR3 DNA: TGTGCCAGCTCACCAAAAGGGACCGGGCAGTACGAGCAGTACTTC
CDR3 protein: CASSPKGTGQYEQYF

D gene: NA
V gene: TRBV5-4
clone size: few
J gene: TRBJ2-1
CDR3 DNA: TGTGCCAGCAGCTTGTTGGACAGATACAATGAGCAGTTCTTC
CDR3 protein: CASSLLDRYNEQFF

D gene: NA
V gene: TRBV5-1
clone size: NA
J gene: TRBJ2-5
CDR3 DNA: TGCGCCAGCAGCTTGGTGGGGTTCCAAGAGACCCAGTACTTC
CDR3 protein: CASSLVGFQETQYF

D gene: NA
V gene: TRBV6-5
clone size: NA
J gene: TRBJ1-4
CDR3 DNA: TGTGCCAGCAGTTACGGCCTGAATGAAAAACTGTTTTTT
CDR3 protein: CASSYGLNEKLFF

D gene: TRBD2
V gene: TRBV19
clone size: few
J gene: TRBJ2-3
CDR3 DNA: TGTGCCAGCGGGACTAGCGGGGCAGATACGCAGTATTTT
CDR3 protein: CASGTSGADTQYF

D gene: NA
V gene: TRBV29-1
clone size: few
J gene: TRBJ1-2
CDR3 DNA: TGCAGCGTTGACAGACAGTCCGTGGGCGGCTACACCTTC
CDR3 protein: CSVDRQSVGGYTF

D gene: NA
V gene: TRBV6-1
clone size: NA
J gene: TRBJ2-5
CDR3 DNA: TGTGCCAGCAGTGAAGCCACCTGGGGGACCCAGTACTTC
CDR3 protein: CASSEATWGTQYF

D gene: NA
V gene: TRBV5-8
clone size: few
J gene: TRBJ1-5
CDR3 DNA: TGTGCCAGCAGCTTGGGTTTGACTGGCAATCAGCCCCAGCATTTT
CDR3 protein: CASSLGLTGNQPQHF

D gene: NA
V gene: TRBV5-1
clone size: NA
J gene: TRBJ2-6
CDR3 DNA: TGCGCCAGCAGCTTGAGCGGTTCTGGGGCCAACGTCCTGACTTTC
CDR3 protein: CASSLSGSGANVLTF

D gene: NA
V gene: TRBV11-2
clone size: few
J gene: TRBJ2-5
CDR3 DNA: TGTGCCAGCAGCTTAAATCCCCAGGGCCCTCAAGAGACCCAGTACTTC
CDR3 protein: CASSLNPQGPQETQYF

D gene: NA
V gene: TRBV2
clone size: few
J gene: TRBJ1-1
CDR3 DNA: TGTGCCAGCAGTGATTTGGGCCAGGCGGTGTCTGAAGCTTTCTTT
CDR3 protein: CASSDLGQAVSEAFF

D gene: NA
V gene: TRBV29-1
clone size: NA
J gene: TRBJ2-3
CDR3 DNA: TGCAGCGTTGAAGACGCCGGCTCCACAGATACGCAGTATTTT
CDR3 protein: CSVEDAGSTDTQYF

D gene: NA
V gene: TRBV27
clone size: few
J gene: TRBJ2-4
CDR3 DNA: TGTGCCAGCAGTTTAGGGGCTGAAAACATTCAGTACTTC
CDR3 protein: CASSLGAENIQYF

D gene: NA
V gene: TRBV4-2
clone size: NA
J gene: TRBJ1-3
CDR3 DNA: TGTGCCAGCAGCCTCATCAGAAAGAGCTCTGGAAACACCATATATTTT
CDR3 protein: CASSLIRKSSGNTIYF

D gene: NA
V gene: TRBV5-4
clone size: NA
J gene: TRBJ2-7
CDR3 DNA: TGTGCCAGCAGCTCCCCGGGATCCTACGAGCAGTACTTC
CDR3 protein: CASSSPGSYEQYF